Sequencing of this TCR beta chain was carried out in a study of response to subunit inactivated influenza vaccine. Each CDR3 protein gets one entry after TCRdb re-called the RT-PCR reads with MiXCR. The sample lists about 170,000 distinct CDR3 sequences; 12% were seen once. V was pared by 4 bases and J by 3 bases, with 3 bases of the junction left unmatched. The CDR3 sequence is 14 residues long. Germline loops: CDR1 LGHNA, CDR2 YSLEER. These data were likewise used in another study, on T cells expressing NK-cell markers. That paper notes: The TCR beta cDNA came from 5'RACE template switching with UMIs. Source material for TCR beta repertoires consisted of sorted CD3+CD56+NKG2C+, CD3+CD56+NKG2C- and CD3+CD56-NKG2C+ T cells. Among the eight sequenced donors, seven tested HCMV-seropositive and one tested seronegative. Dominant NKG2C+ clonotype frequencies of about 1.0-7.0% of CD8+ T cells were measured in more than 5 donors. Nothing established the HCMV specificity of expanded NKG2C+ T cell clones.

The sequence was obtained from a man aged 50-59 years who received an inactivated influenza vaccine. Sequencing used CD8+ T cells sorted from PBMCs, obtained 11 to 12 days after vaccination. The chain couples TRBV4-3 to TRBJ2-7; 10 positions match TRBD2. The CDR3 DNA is TGCGCCAGCAGCCCATCTAGCGGGGGCTACGAGCAGTACTTC. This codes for CASSPSSGGYEQYF.